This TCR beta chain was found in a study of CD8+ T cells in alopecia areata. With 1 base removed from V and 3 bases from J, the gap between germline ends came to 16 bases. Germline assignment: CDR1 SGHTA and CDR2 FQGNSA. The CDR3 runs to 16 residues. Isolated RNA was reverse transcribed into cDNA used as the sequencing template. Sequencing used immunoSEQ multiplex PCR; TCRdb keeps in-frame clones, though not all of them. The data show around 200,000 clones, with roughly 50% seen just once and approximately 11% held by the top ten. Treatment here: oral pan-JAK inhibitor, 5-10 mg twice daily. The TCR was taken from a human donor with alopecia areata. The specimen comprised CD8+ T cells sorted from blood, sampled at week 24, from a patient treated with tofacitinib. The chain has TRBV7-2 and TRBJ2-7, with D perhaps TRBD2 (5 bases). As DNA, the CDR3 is TGTGCCAGCAGCTTAGACGACGAGGAGGTACTCTACGAGCAGTACTTC. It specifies CASSLDDEEVLYEQYF. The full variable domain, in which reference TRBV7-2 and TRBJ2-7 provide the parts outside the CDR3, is GAGVSQSPSNKVTEKGKDVELRCDPISGHTALYWYRQSLGQGLEFLIYFQGNSAPDKSGLPSDRFSAERTGGSVSTLTIQRTQQEDSAVYLCASSLDDEEVLYEQYFGPGTRLTVT.